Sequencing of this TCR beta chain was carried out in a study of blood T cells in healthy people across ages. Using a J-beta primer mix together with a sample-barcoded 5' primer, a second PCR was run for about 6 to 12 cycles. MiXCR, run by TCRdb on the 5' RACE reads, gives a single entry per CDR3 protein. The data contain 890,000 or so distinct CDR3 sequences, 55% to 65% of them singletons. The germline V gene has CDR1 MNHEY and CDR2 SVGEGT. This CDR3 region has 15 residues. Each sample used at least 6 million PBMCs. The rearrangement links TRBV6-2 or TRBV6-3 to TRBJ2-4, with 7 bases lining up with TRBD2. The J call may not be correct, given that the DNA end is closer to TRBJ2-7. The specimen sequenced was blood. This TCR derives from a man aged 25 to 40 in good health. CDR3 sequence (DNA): TGTGCCAGCAGTTGGCCAGCGGGGCTATCTTACGAGCAGTACTTC. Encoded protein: CASSWPAGLSYEQYF.